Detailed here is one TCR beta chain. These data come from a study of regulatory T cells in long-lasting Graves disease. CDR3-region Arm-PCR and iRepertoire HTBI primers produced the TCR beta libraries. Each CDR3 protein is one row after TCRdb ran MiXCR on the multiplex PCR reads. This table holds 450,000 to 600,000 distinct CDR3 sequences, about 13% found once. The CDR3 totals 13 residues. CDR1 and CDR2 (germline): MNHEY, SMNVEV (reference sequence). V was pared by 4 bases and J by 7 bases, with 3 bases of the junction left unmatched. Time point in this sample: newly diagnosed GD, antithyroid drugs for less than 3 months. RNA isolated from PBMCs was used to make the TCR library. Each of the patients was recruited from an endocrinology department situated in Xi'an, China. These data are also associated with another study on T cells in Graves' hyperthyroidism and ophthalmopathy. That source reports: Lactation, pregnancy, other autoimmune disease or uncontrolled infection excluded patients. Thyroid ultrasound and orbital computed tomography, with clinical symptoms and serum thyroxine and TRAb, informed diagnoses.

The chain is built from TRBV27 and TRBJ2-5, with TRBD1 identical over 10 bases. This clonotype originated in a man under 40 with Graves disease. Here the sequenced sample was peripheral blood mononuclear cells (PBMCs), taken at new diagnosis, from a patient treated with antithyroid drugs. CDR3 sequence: CASSWDRGGTQYF. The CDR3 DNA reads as TGTGCCAGCAGTTGGGACAGGGGAGGGACCCAGTACTTC.